This entry lists 2 T cell receptor beta chains sequenced from one sample in a study of blood T cell repertoires in COVID-19. Produced via immunoSEQ multiplex PCR; TCRdb's table is partial and in-frame only. Here the sample spans roughly 200,000 clones, 85% being singletons. Sequencing used peripheral blood. These receptors came from a person aged 70 to 85 with COVID-19, enrolled during active disease.

About this clone: It may be a read error: a sequence one base away is much more abundant. Other DNA sequences in the sample encode the same CDR3. V is TRBV7-9 and J is TRBJ1-2; D remains unclear. CDR1 is SEHNR and CDR2 is FQNEAQ in the germline V gene (reference sequence). The CDR3 covers 12 residues. V was clipped by 5 bases and J by 3 bases, with 7 bases between them. As DNA, the CDR3 is TGTGCCAGCAGCCCCCGGGACTATGGCTACACCTTC. Amino acids: CASSPRDYGYTF.

The chain has TRBV6-2 or TRBV6-3 and TRBJ2-2; TRBD2 agrees at 10 bases. The J segment lost 2 bases and the V segment lost 0 bases, leaving 6 bases of the junction unmatched. Looked up from germline, CDR1 is MNHEY and CDR2 is SVGEGT. The CDR3 has 18 amino acids. CDR3 nucleotides: TGTGCCAGCAGTTACTCGGGTAGCGGGGGGCCAAACACCGGGGAGCTGTTTTTT. Its translation: CASSYSGSGGPNTGELFF.